A selection of T cell receptor beta chains follows, all from one sample in a study of shared clonotypes between healthy human individuals. Using immunoSEQ multiplex PCR, the repertoire was profiled, and TCRdb retains in-frame clones only, with some absent. The table records millions of clones, around nine tenths of them present only once. The sequencing sample was made of naive CD4+ T cells sorted from blood. The receptor source for this set is a man between 18 and 29 years old in good health. Each CDR3 is given with its conserved first and last residue. The D gene is left open where the match is weak. Clone size is given for some rows only: seen once, a few or many times, or a class if the clone is expanded.

len	v_gene	j_gene	abundance	d_gene	CDR3nt	CDR3aa
14	TRBV19	TRBJ2-2	-	-	TGTGCCACCCGACTCCTACGGAACACCGGGGAGCTGTTTTTT	CATRLLRNTGELFF
16	TRBV4-2	TRBJ2-3	once	TRBD2	TGTGCCAGCAGCCAAGATCTAGCGGGGGGGCGAGGTACGCAGTATTTT	CASSQDLAGGRGTQYF
15	TRBV5-1	TRBJ2-5	-	-	TGCGCCAGCAGCCCGGATGGGGCCCGGCGGGAGACCCAGTACTTC	CASSPDGARRETQYF
15	TRBV11-3	TRBJ2-3	-	-	TGTGCCAGCAGCTCGGGGCGGGAAAGCACAGATACGCAGTATTTT	CASSSGRESTDTQYF
13	TRBV7-9	TRBJ2-3	-	TRBD2	TGTGCCAGCAGCACTGGGGGGGCAGATACGCAGTATTTT	CASSTGGADTQYF
14	TRBV5-6	TRBJ2-1	-	-	TGTGCCAGCAGCCCGGGGCGGAGCTCCAATGAGCAGTTCTTC	CASSPGRSSNEQFF
14	TRBV27	TRBJ1-6	-	-	TGTGCCAGCAGTTTCAGGGGAGGGGATGCACCCCTCCACTTT	CASSFRGGDAPLHF
16	TRBV5-1	TRBJ1-1	-	-	TGCGCCAGCAGCTTCGGGGACCGCTCTATGAACACTGAAGCTTTCTTT	CASSFGDRSMNTEAFF
18	TRBV2	TRBJ1-5	-	TRBD1	TGTGCCAGCAGTCACGATCGCACAGGGGGCTCGGGCAATCAGCCCCAGCATTTT	CASSHDRTGGSGNQPQHF
16	TRBV11-2	TRBJ2-7	-	TRBD2	TGTGCCAGCAGCTTATTCTCTAGCGGGGGAATCTACGAGCAGTACTTC	CASSLFSSGGIYEQYF
17	TRBV18	TRBJ2-2	-	-	TGTGCCAGCTCACCTGCCAGGACAGTCCTGAACACCGGGGAGCTGTTTTTT	CASSPARTVLNTGELFF
16	TRBV2	TRBJ2-3	-	TRBD1	TGTGCCAGCAGACTCTTGACAGGGGTTAGGACAGATACGCAGTATTTT	CASRLLTGVRTDTQYF
15	TRBV7-9	TRBJ1-1	few	TRBD1	TGTGCCAGCAGCGTCGGACAGGCCATGGTTGAGGAGGCTTTCTTT	CASSVGQAMVEEAFF
14	TRBV7-2	TRBJ1-3	-	-	TGTGCCAGCAGCTTCCCAGGCTCTGGAAACACCATATATTTT	CASSFPGSGNTIYF
16	TRBV18	TRBJ2-7	-	-	TGTGCCAGCTCACCTTTTGGACAGCGCTTCTCCTACGAGCAGTACTTC	CASSPFGQRFSYEQYF
13	TRBV10-3	TRBJ2-3	-	-	TGTGCCATCACCGACTGGGTCACAGATACGCAGTATTTT	CAITDWVTDTQYF
13	TRBV7-2	TRBJ1-5	once	-	TGTGCCAGCAGCTTGGTAGAGGGCCAGCCCCAGCATTTT	CASSLVEGQPQHF
15	TRBV5-4	TRBJ2-5	-	TRBD2	TGTGCCAGCAGCTGGCTAGCGGGAGGTCAAGAGACCCAGTACTTC	CASSWLAGGQETQYF
15	TRBV9	TRBJ2-5	-	-	TGTGCCAGCAGCGTAGGGGATATGCGCCCAGAGACCCAGTACTTC	CASSVGDMRPETQYF